This T cell receptor beta chain is from a study of blood T cell repertoires in COVID-19. Study as a whole: Samples came from the United States, Italy and Spain, spanning acute and convalescent COVID-19. PBMCs, B-cell-depleted T cells, or T cells were the source of the cDNA or gDNA that made up the material.

This CDR3 is built from 15 residues. The V end lost 4 bases, the J end lost 1 base, and 11 bases lay between the germline ends. CDR1 is MNHEY, CDR2 SVGEGT, per germline. In the authors' methods: Amplification with reference gene primers provided the estimates of nucleated cell counts. The repertoire was sequenced with immunoSEQ multiplex PCR; TCRdb's copy has only in-frame clones and lacks some. V and J calls and clone size follow that table, whereas D and trimming were derived from the DNA. The sample comprises roughly 67,000 clones, about 93% of which are singletons, and less than 3.5% rests with the top ten.

The sample taken for sequencing was peripheral blood. The rearrangement links TRBV6-2 or TRBV6-3 to TRBJ1-5, with D uncertain. This sequence originates from a man aged 70 or older with active COVID-19. CDR3 region: CASSFYGGSNQPQHF. The CDR3 DNA is TGTGCCAGCAGTTTTTACGGAGGGAGCAATCAGCCCCAGCATTTT.